The source of this T cell receptor (beta chain) is a study of CD8 T cells in Susac syndrome. J was trimmed by 4 bases and V by 0 bases; bases with no gene match: 5. The CDR3 extends over 15 amino acids. Germline-derived CDR1 and CDR2 are SGDLS and YYNGEE. After extraction with the RNeasy kit, about 0.45 to 1 ug of the RNA was reverse transcribed using random hexamers. MiXCR, run by TCRdb on the immunoSEQ multiplex PCR reads, gives a single entry per CDR3 protein. The table records around 140,000 distinct CDR3 sequences, over 75% of them present only once. TEMRA cells were FACS-enriched, and CD8+ and CD4+ T cells were isolated negatively.

The chain recombines TRBV9 with TRBJ2-3; TRBD2 agrees at 7 bases. The sequencing input was CD8+ T cells from PBMCs. This TCR came from a human donor with multiple sclerosis. The CDR3 loop is CASSVGAGAPDTQYF. For the CDR3, the DNA is TGTGCCAGCAGCGTAGGGGCGGGAGCCCCAGATACGCAGTATTTT.